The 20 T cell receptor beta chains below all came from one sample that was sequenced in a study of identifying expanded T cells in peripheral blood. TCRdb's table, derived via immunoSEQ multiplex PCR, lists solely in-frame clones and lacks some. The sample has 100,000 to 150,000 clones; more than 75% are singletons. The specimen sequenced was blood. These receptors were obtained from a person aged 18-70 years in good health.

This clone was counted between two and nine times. The CDR3 DNA sequence: TGCAGCGTCGGACAGGGGGTCCATGGCTACACCTTC. Translated: CSVGQGVHGYTF. This chain joins TRBV29-1 and TRBJ1-2; the match to TRBD1 covers 10 bases. CDR1 is SQVTM and CDR2 is ANQGSEA in the germline V gene. This CDR3 contains 12 residues. With 6 bases clipped from V and 6 bases from J, the junction kept 4 bases outside the gene matches.

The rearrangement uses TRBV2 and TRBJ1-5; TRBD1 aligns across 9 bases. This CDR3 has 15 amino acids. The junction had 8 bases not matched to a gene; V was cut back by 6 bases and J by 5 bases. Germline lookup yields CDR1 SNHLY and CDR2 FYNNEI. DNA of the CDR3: TGTGCCAGCAGGGGGGACAGGGCGAAGGATCAGCCCCAGCATTTT. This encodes CASRGDRAKDQPQHF.

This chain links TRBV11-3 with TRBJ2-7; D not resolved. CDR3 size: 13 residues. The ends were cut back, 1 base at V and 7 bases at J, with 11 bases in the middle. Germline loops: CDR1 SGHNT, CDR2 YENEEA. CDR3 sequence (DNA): TGTGCCAGCAGCTTAGGTCCTCAAAGGGAGCAGTACTTC. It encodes CASSLGPQREQYF.

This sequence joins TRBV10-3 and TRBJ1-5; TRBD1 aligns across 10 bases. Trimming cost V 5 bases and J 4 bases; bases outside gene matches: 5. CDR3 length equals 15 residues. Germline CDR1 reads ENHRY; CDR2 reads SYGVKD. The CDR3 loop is CAISRGQGVNQPQHF. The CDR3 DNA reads TGTGCCATCAGTCGTGGACAGGGGGTAAATCAGCCCCAGCATTTT.

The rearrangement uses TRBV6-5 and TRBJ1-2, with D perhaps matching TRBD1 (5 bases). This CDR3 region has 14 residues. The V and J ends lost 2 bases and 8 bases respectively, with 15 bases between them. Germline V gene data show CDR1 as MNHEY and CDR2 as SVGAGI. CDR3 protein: CASSYDGGPLGYTF. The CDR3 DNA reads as TGTGCCAGCAGTTACGATGGGGGTCCTCTCGGCTACACCTTC.

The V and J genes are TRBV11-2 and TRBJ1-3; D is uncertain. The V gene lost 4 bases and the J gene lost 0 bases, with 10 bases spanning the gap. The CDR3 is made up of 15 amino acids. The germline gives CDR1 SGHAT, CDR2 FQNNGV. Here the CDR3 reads CASSSGRISGNTIYF. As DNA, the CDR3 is TGTGCCAGCAGCTCCGGACGGATCTCTGGAAACACCATATATTTT.

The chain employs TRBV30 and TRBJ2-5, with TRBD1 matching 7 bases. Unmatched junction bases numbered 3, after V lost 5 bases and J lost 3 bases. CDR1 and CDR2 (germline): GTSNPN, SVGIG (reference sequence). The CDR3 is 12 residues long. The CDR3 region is CAWDQGEETQYF. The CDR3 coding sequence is TGTGCCTGGGATCAGGGGGAAGAGACCCAGTACTTC.

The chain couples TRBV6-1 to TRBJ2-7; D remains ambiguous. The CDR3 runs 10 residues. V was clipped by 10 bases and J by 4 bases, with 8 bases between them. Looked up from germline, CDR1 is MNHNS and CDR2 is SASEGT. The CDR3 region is CATSFYEQYF. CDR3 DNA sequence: TGTGCCACCTCTTTTTACGAGCAGTACTTC.

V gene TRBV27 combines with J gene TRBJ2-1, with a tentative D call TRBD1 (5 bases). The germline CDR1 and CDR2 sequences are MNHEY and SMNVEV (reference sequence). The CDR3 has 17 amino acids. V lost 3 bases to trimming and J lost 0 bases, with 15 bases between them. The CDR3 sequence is CASSFIGRASSYNEQFF. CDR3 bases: TGTGCCAGCAGTTTCATTGGCAGGGCGAGCTCCTACAATGAGCAGTTCTTC.

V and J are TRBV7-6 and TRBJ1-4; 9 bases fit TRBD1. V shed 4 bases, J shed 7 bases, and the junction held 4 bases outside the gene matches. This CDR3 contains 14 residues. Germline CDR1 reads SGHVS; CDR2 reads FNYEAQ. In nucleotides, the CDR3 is TGTGCCAGCAGCTACGGACAGGGGCGTGAAAAACTGTTTTTT. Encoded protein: CASSYGQGREKLFF. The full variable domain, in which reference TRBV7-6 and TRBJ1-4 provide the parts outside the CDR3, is GAGVSQSPRYKVTKRGQDVALRCDPISGHVSLYWYRQALGQGPEFLTYFNYEAQQDKSGLPNDRFSAERPEGSISTLTIQRTEQRDSAMYRCASSYGQGREKLFFGSGTQLSVL.

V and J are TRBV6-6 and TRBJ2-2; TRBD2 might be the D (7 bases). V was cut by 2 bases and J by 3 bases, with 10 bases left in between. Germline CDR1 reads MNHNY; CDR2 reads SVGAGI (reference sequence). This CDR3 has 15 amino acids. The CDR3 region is CASSYTGRDTGELFF. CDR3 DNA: TGTGCCAGCAGTTACACAGGGAGGGACACCGGGGAGCTGTTTTTT.

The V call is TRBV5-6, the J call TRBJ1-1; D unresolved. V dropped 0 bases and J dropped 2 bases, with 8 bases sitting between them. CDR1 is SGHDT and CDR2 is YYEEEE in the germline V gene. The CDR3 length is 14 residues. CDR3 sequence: CASSLGRRNTEAFF. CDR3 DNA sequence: TGTGCCAGCAGCTTGGGGCGGCGAAACACTGAAGCTTTCTTT.

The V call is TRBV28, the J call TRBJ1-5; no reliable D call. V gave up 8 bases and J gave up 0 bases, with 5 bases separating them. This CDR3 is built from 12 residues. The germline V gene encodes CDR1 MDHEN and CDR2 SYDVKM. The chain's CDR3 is CASGDSNQPQHF. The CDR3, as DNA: TGTGCCAGCGGGGATAGCAATCAGCCCCAGCATTTT.

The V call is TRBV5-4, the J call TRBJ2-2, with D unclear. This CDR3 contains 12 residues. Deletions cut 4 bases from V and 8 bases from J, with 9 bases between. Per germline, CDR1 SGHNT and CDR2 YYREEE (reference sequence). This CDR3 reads CASSPPTGELFF. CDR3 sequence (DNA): TGTGCCAGCAGCCCACCGACGGGGGAGCTGTTTTTT.

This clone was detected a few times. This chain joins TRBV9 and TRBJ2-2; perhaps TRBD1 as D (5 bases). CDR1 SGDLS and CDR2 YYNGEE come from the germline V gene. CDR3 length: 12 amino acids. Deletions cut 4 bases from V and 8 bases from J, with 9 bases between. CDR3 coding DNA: TGTGCCAGCAGCACTCGACAGGGGGAGCTGTTTTTT. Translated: CASSTRQGELFF.

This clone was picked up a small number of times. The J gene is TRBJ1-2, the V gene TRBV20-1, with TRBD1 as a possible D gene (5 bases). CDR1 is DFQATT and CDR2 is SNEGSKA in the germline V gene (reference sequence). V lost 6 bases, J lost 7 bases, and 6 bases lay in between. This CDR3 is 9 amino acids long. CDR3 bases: TGCAGTGCCGGGGGTGGCTACACCTTC. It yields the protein CSAGGGYTF.

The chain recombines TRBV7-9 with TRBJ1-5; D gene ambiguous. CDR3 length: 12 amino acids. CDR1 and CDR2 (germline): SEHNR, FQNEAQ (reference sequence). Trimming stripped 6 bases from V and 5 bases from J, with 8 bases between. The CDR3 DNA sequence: TGTGCCAGCAGATATGGGGATCAGCCCCAGCATTTT. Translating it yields CASRYGDQPQHF.

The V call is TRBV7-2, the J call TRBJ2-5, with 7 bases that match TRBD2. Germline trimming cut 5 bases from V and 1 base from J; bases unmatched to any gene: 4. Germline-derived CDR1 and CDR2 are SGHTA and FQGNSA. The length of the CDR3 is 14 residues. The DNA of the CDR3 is TGTGCCAGCAGCCCCAGCGGGACCCAAGAGACCCAGTACTTC. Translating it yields CASSPSGTQETQYF.

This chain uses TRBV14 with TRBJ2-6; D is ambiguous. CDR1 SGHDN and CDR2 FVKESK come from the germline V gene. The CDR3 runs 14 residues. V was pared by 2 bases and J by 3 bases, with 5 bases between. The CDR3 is CASSQYGGANVLTF. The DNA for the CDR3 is TGTGCCAGCAGCCAATACGGTGGGGCCAACGTCCTGACTTTC. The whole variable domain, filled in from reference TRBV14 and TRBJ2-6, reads EAGVTQFPSHSVIEKGQTVTLRCDPISGHDNLYWYRRVMGKEIKFLLHFVKESKQDESGMPNNRFLAERTGGTYSTLKVQPAELEDSGVYFCASSQYGGANVLTFGAGSRLTVL.

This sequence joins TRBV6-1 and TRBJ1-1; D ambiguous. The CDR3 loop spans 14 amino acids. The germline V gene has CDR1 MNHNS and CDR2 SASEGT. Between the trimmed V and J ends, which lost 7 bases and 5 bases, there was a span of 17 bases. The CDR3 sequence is CASNFKVSSTEAFF. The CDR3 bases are TGTGCCAGCAACTTTAAGGTCTCGAGTACTGAAGCTTTCTTT.